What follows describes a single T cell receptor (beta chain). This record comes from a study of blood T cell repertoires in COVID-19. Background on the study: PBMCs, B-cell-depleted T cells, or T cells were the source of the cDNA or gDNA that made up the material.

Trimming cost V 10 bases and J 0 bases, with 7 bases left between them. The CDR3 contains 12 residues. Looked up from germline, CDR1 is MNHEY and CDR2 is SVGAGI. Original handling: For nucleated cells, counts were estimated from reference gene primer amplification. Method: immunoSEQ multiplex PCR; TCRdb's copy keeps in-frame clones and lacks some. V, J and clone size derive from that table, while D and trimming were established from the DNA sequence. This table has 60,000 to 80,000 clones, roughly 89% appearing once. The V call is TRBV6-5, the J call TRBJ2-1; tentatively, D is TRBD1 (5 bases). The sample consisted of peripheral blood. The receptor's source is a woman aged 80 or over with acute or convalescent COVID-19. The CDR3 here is CATDSSYNEQFF. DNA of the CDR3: TGTGCCACCGACAGCTCCTACAATGAGCAGTTCTTC.